This T cell receptor beta chain was recorded in a study of regulatory T cells in long-lasting Graves disease. About the research overall: Graves' disease counted as persistent after over 5 years of antithyroid drugs with positive TSH receptor antibodies. Overall study results and limits: Lower TCR diversity was seen in persistent Graves' patients than in newly diagnosed ones.

About this clonotype: Its antigen is as yet unknown.

V was shortened by 3 bases and J by 7 bases, with 4 bases between the two germline ends. The CDR3 length is 11 residues. CDR1 is LNHDA and CDR2 is SQIVND in the germline V gene (reference sequence). Regarding time point: persistent/refractory GD, antithyroid drugs over 5 years with positive TRAb. Extracted RNA from PBMCs served as the source of the TCR library. TCR beta libraries were built with iRepertoire HTBI primers and Arm-PCR of CDR3 regions. TCRdb fed the multiplex PCR reads into MiXCR, producing one record per CDR3 protein. The sample gives about half a million distinct CDR3 sequences, 22% of which show up once; roughly 13% is in the top ten.

V gene TRBV19 combines with J gene TRBJ2-4; D gene ambiguous. The sequencing used peripheral blood mononuclear cells (PBMCs), collected when the disease was refractory, from a patient treated with antithyroid drugs. The receptor's source is a female donor with Graves disease. DNA for the CDR3: TGTGCCAGTAGTATCAAGAACATTCAGTACTTC. Encoded protein: CASSIKNIQYF.